Below, 7 T cell receptor beta chains from the same sample are listed, as sequenced in a study of neurological immune-mediated disorders. As for time point: longitudinal time-point 3. TCRdb reprocessed the 5' RACE reads with MiXCR, giving one entry per CDR3 protein. The profile covers approximately 48,000 distinct CDR3 sequences, with 10% to 15% appearing a single time and around 9% taken by the ten largest. The specimen was PBMCs. Receptors originate from a male donor with HTLV-1-associated myelopathy (HAM/TSP).

The rearrangement joins TRBV28 to TRBJ2-4, with D tentatively TRBD1 (5 bases). The CDR3 spans 11 residues. Germline CDR1 reads MDHEN; CDR2 reads SYDVKM. V lost 7 bases to trimming and J lost 15 bases, with 16 bases between them. CDR3 in DNA: TGTGCCAGCATAGGGGCGGTGACCCGGTACTTC. This sequence encodes CASIGAVTRYF.

This clonotype occurred many times. The rearrangement links TRBV9 to TRBJ2-5; TRBD2 matches at 9 bases. Germline V lookup: CDR1 SGDLS, CDR2 YYNGEE. Germline trimming cut 4 bases from V and 3 bases from J; bases unmatched to any gene: 16. This CDR3 spans 18 amino acids. The CDR3 here is CASSPGTGAGGLKETQYF. As DNA, the CDR3 is TGTGCCAGCAGCCCAGGGACGGGAGCGGGGGGACTCAAAGAGACCCAGTACTTC.

The chain joins TRBV5-1 to TRBJ2-2; 9 bases fit TRBD1. Germline V gives CDR1 SGHRS, CDR2 YFSETQ. This CDR3 has 16 residues. V lost 4 bases to trimming and J lost 6 bases; unmatched junction nucleotides: 10. CDR3 DNA: TGCGCCAGCAGCAAGACGGGACAGGGAAATCCCGGGGAGCTGTTTTTT. Translating gives CASSKTGQGNPGELFF.

There are many counts of this clonotype. The gene calls are TRBV5-1 and TRBJ1-1; 9 bases match TRBD1. V gave up 5 bases and J gave up 5 bases; unmatched junction bases: 7. The CDR3 covers 14 residues. Germline-derived CDR1 and CDR2 are SGHRS and YFSETQ. The CDR3 region has the DNA TGCGCCAGCAGGGAACAGGGGGCACGGACTGAAGCTTTCTTT. This translates into CASREQGARTEAFF.

This clonotype was observed at least ten times. This chain links TRBV5-6 with TRBJ1-2; D gene uncertain. The CDR3 has 13 amino acids. The V gene's germline CDR1 is SGHDT and CDR2 YYEEEE. Trimming shortened V by 1 base and J by 7 bases, and 11 bases separated the two germline ends. The CDR3 region has the DNA TGTGCCAGCAGCTTGTTAAGAAAGAGTGGCTACACCTTC. Protein sequence: CASSLLRKSGYTF.

At least ten counts were recorded for this clonotype. Here the CDR3 reads CAIVPDRGSEAFF. CDR3 sequence (DNA): TGTGCCATCGTCCCAGACAGGGGATCTGAAGCTTTCTTT. This rearrangement joins TRBV7-9 to TRBJ1-1, with 8 bases matching TRBD1. V lost 10 bases and J lost 6; bases outside the gene matches: 10. CDR1 and CDR2 from the germline V gene are SEHNR and FQNEAQ (reference sequence). CDR3 length: 13 amino acids.

This clonotype is medium-sized in the sample. The chain is built from TRBV24-1 and TRBJ1-2; D possibly corresponds to TRBD1 (5 bases). The V and J ends lost 6 bases and 5 bases respectively, with 15 bases between them. CDR1 and CDR2 (germline): KGHDR, SFDVKD. The CDR3 is 14 residues long. The CDR3 region is CATSRSQGVYGYTF. The CDR3 nucleotides read TGTGCCACCAGTAGATCGCAGGGCGTATATGGCTACACCTTC.